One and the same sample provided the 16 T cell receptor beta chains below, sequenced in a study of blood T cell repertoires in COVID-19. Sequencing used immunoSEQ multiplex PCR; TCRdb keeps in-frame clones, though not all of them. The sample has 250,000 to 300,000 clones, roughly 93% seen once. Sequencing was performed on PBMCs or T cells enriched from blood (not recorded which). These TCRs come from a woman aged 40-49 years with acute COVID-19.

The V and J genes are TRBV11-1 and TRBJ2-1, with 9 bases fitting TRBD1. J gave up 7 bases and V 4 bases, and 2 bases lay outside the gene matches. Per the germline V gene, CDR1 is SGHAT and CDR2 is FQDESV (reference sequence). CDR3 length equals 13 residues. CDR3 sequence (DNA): TGTGCCAGCAGCTCCGGACAGGGGAATGAGCAGTTCTTC. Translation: CASSSGQGNEQFF.

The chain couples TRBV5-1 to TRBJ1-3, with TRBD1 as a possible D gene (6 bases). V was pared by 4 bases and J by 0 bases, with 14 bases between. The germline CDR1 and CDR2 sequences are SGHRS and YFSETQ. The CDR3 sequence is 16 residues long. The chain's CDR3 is CASSQQGPSSGNTIYF. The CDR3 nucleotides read TGCGCCAGCAGCCAACAGGGCCCCAGCTCTGGAAACACCATATATTTT.

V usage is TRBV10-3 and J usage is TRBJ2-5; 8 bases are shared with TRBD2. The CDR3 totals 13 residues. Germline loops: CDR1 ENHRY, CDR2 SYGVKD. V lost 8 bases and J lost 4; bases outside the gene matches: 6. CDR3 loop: CAIRGGEGETQYF. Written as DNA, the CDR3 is TGTGCCATCCGGGGGGGAGAAGGAGAGACCCAGTACTTC.

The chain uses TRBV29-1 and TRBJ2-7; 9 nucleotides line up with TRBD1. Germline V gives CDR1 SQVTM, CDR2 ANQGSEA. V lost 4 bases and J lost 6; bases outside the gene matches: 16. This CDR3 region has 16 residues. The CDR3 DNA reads TGCAGCGTTGTGTGGGCTCGTTCACAGGGGGCAGGCGAGCAGTACTTC. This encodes CSVVWARSQGAGEQYF.

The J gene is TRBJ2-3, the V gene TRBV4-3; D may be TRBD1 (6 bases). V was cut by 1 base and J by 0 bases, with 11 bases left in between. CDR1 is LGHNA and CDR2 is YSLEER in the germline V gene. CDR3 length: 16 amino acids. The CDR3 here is CASSQAARGSTDTQYF. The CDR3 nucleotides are TGCGCCAGCAGCCAAGCCGCCAGGGGAAGCACAGATACGCAGTATTTT.

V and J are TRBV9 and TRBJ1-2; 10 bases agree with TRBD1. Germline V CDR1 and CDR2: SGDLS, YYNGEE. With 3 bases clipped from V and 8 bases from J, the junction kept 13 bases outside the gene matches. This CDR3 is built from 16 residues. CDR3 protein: CASSDLMTGGAGGYTF. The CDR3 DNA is TGTGCCAGCAGCGATCTAATGACAGGGGGCGCGGGAGGCTACACCTTC.

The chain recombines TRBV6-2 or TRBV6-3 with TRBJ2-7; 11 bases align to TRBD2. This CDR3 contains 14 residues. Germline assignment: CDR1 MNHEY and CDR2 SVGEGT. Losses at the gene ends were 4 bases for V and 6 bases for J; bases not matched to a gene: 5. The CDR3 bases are TGTGCCAGCAGTTTCCTCGGGACTAGCGGCGAGCAGTACTTC. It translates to CASSFLGTSGEQYF.

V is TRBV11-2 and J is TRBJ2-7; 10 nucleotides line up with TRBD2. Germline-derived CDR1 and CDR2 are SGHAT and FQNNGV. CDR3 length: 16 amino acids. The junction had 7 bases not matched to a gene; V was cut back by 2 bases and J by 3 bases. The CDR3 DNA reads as TGTGCCAGCAGCTTACGGTTCGGGACTAGCGTCTACGAGCAGTACTTC. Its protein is CASSLRFGTSVYEQYF.

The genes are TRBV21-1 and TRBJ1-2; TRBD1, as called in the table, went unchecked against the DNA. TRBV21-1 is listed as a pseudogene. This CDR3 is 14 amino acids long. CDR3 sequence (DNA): TGTGCCAGCAGCAAGGCGGACAGGGTGGCGGGCTACACCTTC. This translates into CASSKADRVAGYTF.

The CDR3 sequence: CASSQEEGIPAYEQYF. The CDR3 DNA sequence: TGCGCCAGCAGCCAAGAGGAGGGAATTCCCGCCTACGAGCAGTACTTC. The rearrangement joins TRBV4-3 to TRBJ2-7; perhaps TRBD2 as D (6 bases). Germline V gene lookup returns CDR1 LGHNA and CDR2 YSLEER. Between the trimmed V and J ends, which lost 0 bases and 2 bases, there was a span of 14 bases. The CDR3 covers 16 residues.

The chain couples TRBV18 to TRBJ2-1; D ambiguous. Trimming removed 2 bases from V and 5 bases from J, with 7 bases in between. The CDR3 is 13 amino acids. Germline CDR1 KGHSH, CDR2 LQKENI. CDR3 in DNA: TGTGCCAGCTCACCAGAGATGGACAATGAGCAGTTCTTC. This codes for CASSPEMDNEQFF.

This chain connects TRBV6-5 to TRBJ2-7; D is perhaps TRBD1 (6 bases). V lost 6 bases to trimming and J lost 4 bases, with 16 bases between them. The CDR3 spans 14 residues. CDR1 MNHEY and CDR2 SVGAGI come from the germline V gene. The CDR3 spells CASRGWGLSYEQYF. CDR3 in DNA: TGTGCCAGCAGGGGGTGGGGGCTATCGTACGAGCAGTACTTC.

The CDR3 region has the DNA TGTGCCAGCAGTTTAGTTGGGCTGCGTGAAGCTTTCTTT. This codes for CASSLVGLREAFF. This chain uses TRBV12-3 or TRBV12-4 with TRBJ1-1; no definite D call. CDR3 length: 13 amino acids. Between the trimmed V and J ends, which lost 1 base and 7 bases, there was a span of 10 bases.

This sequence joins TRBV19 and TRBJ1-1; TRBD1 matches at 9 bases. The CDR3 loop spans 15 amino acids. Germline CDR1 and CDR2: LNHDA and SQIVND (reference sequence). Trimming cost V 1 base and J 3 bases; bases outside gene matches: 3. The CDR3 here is CASSIVGTGHTEAFF. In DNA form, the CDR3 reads TGTGCCAGTAGTATAGTCGGGACAGGGCACACTGAAGCTTTCTTT.

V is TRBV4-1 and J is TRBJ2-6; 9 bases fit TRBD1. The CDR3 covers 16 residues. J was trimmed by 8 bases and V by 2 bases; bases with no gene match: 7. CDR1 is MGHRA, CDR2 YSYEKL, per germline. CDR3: CASSQPDRGKTNVLTF. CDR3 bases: TGCGCCAGCAGCCAACCCGACAGGGGGAAGACCAACGTCCTGACTTTC.

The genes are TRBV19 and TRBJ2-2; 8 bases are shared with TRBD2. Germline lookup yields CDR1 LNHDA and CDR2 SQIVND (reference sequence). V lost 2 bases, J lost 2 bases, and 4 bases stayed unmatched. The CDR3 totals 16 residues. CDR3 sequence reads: CASSIQSGGNTGELFF. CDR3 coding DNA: TGTGCCAGTAGTATACAAAGCGGGGGTAACACCGGGGAGCTGTTTTTT.